What follows describes a single TCR beta chain. CDR1 and CDR2 (germline): MNHEY, SVGAGI. The CDR3 totals 14 residues. After removal of 2 bases from V and 6 bases from J, the junction contained 3 bases not matched to a gene. This entry belongs to a study of OX40 agonist ivuxolimab in advanced cancers. The repertoire was sequenced with immunoSEQ multiplex PCR; TCRdb's copy has only in-frame clones and lacks some. The table includes around 100,000 clones, 85% to 90% detected once. This chain links TRBV6-5 with TRBJ2-1; 8 bases fit TRBD2. This receptor was obtained from an adult with an advanced solid tumor such as melanoma, head and neck, liver or kidney cancer. The material sequenced was CD4+ or CD8+ T cells sorted from blood, taken in a trial of the OX40 agonist ivuxolimab. The CDR3 DNA is TGTGCCAGCAGTTACCCGGGAGGGGGCAATGAGCAGTTCTTC. Translated: CASSYPGGGNEQFF.